This T cell receptor (beta chain) is drawn from a study of blood T cell repertoires in COVID-19. Study-wide background: Sources were T cells, B-cell-depleted T cells, or PBMCs; the material itself was cDNA or gDNA.

As processed by the authors: By means of reference gene primer amplification, nucleated cell counts were estimated. Here immunoSEQ multiplex PCR was the method, and the copy in TCRdb shows in-frame clones only, minus some. D and trimming come from the DNA, and the V and J calls and clone size come from that table. The sample includes almost 350,000 clones, approximately 89% seen only once; the top ten take 3% to 4.5%. Deletions cut 2 bases from V and 5 bases from J, with 9 bases between. Looked up from germline, CDR1 is SGHAT and CDR2 is FQNNGV. This CDR3 comprises 13 residues. This chain joins TRBV11-2 and TRBJ1-2; D is possibly TRBD1 (6 bases). Sequenced input: peripheral blood. The receptor's source is a woman between 55 and 75 years old with COVID-19, enrolled during active disease. CDR3 loop: CASSLQGKYGYTF. DNA of the CDR3: TGTGCCAGCAGCTTACAGGGGAAATATGGCTACACCTTC.